The sequence of this T cell receptor (beta chain) was determined in a study of cytomegalovirus exposure and HLA in healthy donors (dated by TCRdb to about 2017). Looking at the study overall: An earlier analysis of more than 550 of the donors reported about 300 Gb of sequence data and roughly 120 million unique TCR beta sequences obtained from 180 million or so T cells. An earlier analysis of about 600 of the donors used high-throughput TCR beta sequencing to judge whether each TCR beta V gene segment behaved as functional or pseudogenic. Rather than drawing on any new phenotypic data, the later analysis identified candidate immune exposures from TCR beta sequences and the way those sequences occurred across donors. Genome-wide SNP genotypes for about 60% of the roughly 670 donors were used in a later genetic analysis, which treated that subset as a discovery cohort. Besides the first cohort of around 670 subjects, a separate validation cohort made up of roughly 120 different subjects was used. Approximately 300 gigabases of sequencing data and 70 million to 95 million unique TCR sequences made up an early release that covered several hundred HLA-typed donors. All discovery cohort repertoires had been generated using a single sequencing platform. Typing coverage differed by locus: A, B, C, DRB1 and DQB1 were typed in roughly 629-630 donors, DQA1 in about 500, DPA1 in around 580, and DPB1 in just under 480. The study profiled the T cell repertoires of around 700 subjects by immunosequencing and related them to cytomegalovirus serostatus. Because of strong linkage in the cohort, roughly five DR-DQ haplotypes were treated as single units for association and clustering. To predict cytomegalovirus infection status, the study combined high-throughput TCR immunosequencing, statistical association of individual TCRs with disease status, and machine learning. The study was designed to test whether signatures of past pathogen exposure could be identified by cataloging public T cell receptors. Among under 450 genotyped donors of the cohort, an average of approximately 250,000 unique TCR beta nucleotide sequences were sequenced per donor, roughly a sixth of them non-productive. The genetic ancestry cluster associated with self-reported Caucasian donors included 81% of the 398 genotyped donors. In a later analysis, previously published TCR beta repertoires from 550 to 700 donors were re-analyzed and high-resolution HLA genotyping was added so that TCR occurrence patterns could be studied. HLA typing included class I and class II loci at four-digit resolution. Donor age, sex, ethnicity and CMV serostatus were compiled together with the repertoire data. Results and caveats for the whole study, not just this receptor: A total of 164 TCR beta chains were listed by the study as associated with cytomegalovirus. Sequencing depth was assumed to be roughly uniform across donors in the presence/absence analyses, though that assumption may not hold. Strong co-occurrence of HLA alleles, especially DR and DQ, made assigning TCR associations to individual alleles difficult. A later analysis found that TCR association rates varied across HLA loci, with DRB1 alleles showing the most associated TCRs and HLA-C alleles the fewest. In vitro tests confirmed that a few of the cytomegalovirus-associated TCR beta chains recognize cytomegalovirus antigens. The authors suggested that the approach could potentially be generalized to other disease states and immunological phenotypes. While some public TCRs were present in many individuals, most TCR sequences turned up only very rarely across donors. The only immune exposure information available for the cohort was CMV serostatus. An association between a missense DCLRE1C variant and V-gene and J-gene trimming of TCR beta chains was found in a later genetic analysis and replicated in an independent cohort. A further reported finding was that TCR beta sequences accurately predicted the HLA-A and HLA-B alleles for most subjects in the first cohort. A later analysis reported that several top co-occurrence clusters appeared linked to parvovirus B19, influenza, CMV and Epstein-Barr virus. According to a later analysis, most CMV-associated TCR beta chains appeared to be HLA-restricted, and the HLA associations seemed to be driven largely by CMV exposure. Because the 87-base-pair reads could not distinguish some IMGT-functional V segments, including TRBV6-2 and TRBV6-3, those segments were excluded. Because some donors lacked HLA typing at each locus, the association tests relied only on the typed subset. At a false discovery rate of 0.05, a later analysis linked 15,000 to 20,000 TCR beta sequences to specific HLA alleles. A cluster of highly shared sequence variants was judged likely to be a technical artifact of the sequencing pipeline. The earlier analysis of nearly 600 of the donors excluded roughly 17 rarely observed V segments, including chromosome 9 orphons, because counts were too low. In an earlier analysis of more than 500 of the donors, most TCR beta V segments appeared in productive rearrangements about 87% or about 30% of the time, broadly matching IMGT annotations. Linkage disequilibrium might explain the correlated functional status among segregating V segments, but an unknown experimental factor could not be excluded. Compared with the approximately 670-donor mean, donors in an Asian-associated ancestry cluster had fewer N-insertions in productive TCRs, according to a later genetic analysis. In a later analysis, HLA-associated TCR beta chains showed more clonal expansion and lower generation probabilities than non-associated chains that were equally common. In this cohort, only TCR beta chains were sequenced, and detectable features were limited by the absence of alpha or paired-chain data. Cytomegalovirus status was reported to be diagnosed by the classifier with high specificity and sensitivity in both the original and validation cohorts.

The cohort comprised fewer than 700 healthy bone marrow donors. At the time of sampling, all cohort members were nominally healthy, though unrecorded immune exposures were likely present. The donor tested CMV seronegative, placing the donor among the 352 seronegative members of the cohort. Each donor provided a peripheral blood sample, and peripheral blood mononuclear cells were used for TCR beta sequencing. The Qiagen DNeasy Blood Extraction Kit was used to extract genomic DNA from the blood cell samples. Receptor amplification or capture employed the immunoSEQ multiplex PCR assay. For the multiplex PCR, a mixture combining 60 forward primers for TCR Vbeta segments and 13 reverse primers for TCR Jbeta segments was used. Amplification of the CDR3 region of rearranged TCR beta genes was performed with a multiplex PCR assay on genomic DNA. On the Illumina HiSeq System, the amplified TCR beta libraries were sequenced as 87-base-pair reads. For the original study's pipeline: Across the roughly 700 repertoires, a later analysis counted 60 million to 90 million unique TCR beta chains, roughly 11 million of which were shared by at least two donors. To remove PCR and sequencing errors, raw reads were error-corrected and collapsed into unique sequences using a nearest-neighbor algorithm that merged closely related sequences. To assign V, D and J gene segments, CDR3 sequences were aligned to IMGT reference sequences. Each retained sequence needed at least a six-nucleotide match to both a V gene segment and a J gene segment. Rearrangements were called productive when the CDR3 lacked stop codons and stayed in frame with V and J; all others were non-productive. CDR3 was defined by IMGT convention, running from the second conserved V-encoded cysteine to the conserved J-encoded phenylalanine. The earlier analysis of more than 450 of the donors excluded sequences that lacked an unambiguous match to a single V gene segment. An earlier analysis of about 600 of the donors called V segments functional above 56.7% productive rearrangements and segregating when the between-donor standard deviation exceeded 5%. A statistical classification framework was built to diagnose cytomegalovirus status from the catalog of TCR beta chain sequences. In a later analysis, V and J genes were assigned by comparing TCR nucleotide sequences against IMGT/GENE-DB human TR gene sequences. A later analysis assigned CDR3 sequences and most-parsimonious VDJ recombination scenarios with the TCRdist pipeline. In a later analysis, every TCR beta chain was defined by the combination of its CDR3 amino acid sequence and its V-gene family, and reads without a unique V-gene family were dropped. A later analysis removed 550 to 650 highly shared, low-generation-probability nucleotide sequences to deal with suspected cross-contamination and a sequencing artifact. A later analysis calculated a clonal expansion index for each public chain from normalized within-repertoire ranks of inferred template counts. In a later analysis, generation probabilities were computed with a VDJ recombination model fitted to out-of-frame rearrangements, and the resulting probabilities were checked against IGoR. In a later analysis, TCR-TCR, TCR-HLA and TCR-CMV co-occurrence was scored with hypergeometric tests, and a repertoire-size bias correction was applied to TCR pairs. A later analysis estimated false discovery rates by permuting HLA or CMV assignments 20 times. A later analysis grouped co-occurring TCRs with DBSCAN, adding TCRdist sequence similarity when clustering within HLA-allele-positive subsets. Repertoires with fewer than 30,000 or more than 120,000 public chains, plus five repertoires with anomalous nucleotide sharing, were excluded from co-occurrence clustering. TCRdb holds this immuneACCESS table with in-frame rearrangements only. Some clones are missing; in checked studies, unresolved V genes explain under half, and the rest has no known cause. That table furnishes V, J and clone size, whereas the DNA furnished D and trimming. The sample includes around 94,000 clones, with 50% to 75% observed a single time. The top ten clonotypes cover 3.5% to 4.5% of the sample.

With regard to this clone: No antigen is known for it. No base qualities exist here, and no much larger clone lies one base off it.

CDR1 and CDR2, looked up from the germline V gene, are LGHNA and YNFKEQ. V trim: 4 bases; J trim: 5 bases; unmatched bases: 5. CDR3 length: 16 amino acids, cysteine to phenylalanine. CDR3 DNA is the only sequence kept; it has 48 bases, read in frame from the first base. This TCR came from a man between 25 and 39 years old in good health and CMV-seronegative. The sequenced sample consisted of PBMCs. Recombination joined TRBV4-2 with TRBJ2-3; 14 nucleotides in the junction match TRBD2. The CDR3 protein: CASSRGLAGVEDTQYF. The sequenced DNA: TGTGCCAGCAGCCGGGGACTAGCGGGGGTGGAAGATACGCAGTATTTT.